This T cell receptor (beta chain) is drawn from a study of blood T cell repertoires in COVID-19. For the study at large: Acute and convalescent COVID-19 specimens originated in the United States, Italy and Spain. The analysed material was cDNA or gDNA that came from T cells, B-cell-depleted T cells, or PBMCs.

The authors' processing: Reference gene primers were amplified, and this amplification served to estimate nucleated cell counts. Here immunoSEQ multiplex PCR was the method, and the copy in TCRdb shows in-frame clones only, minus some. D and trimming come from the DNA, and the V and J calls and clone size come from that table. In the table there are about 100,000 clones, around four fifths of which are singletons. V was clipped by 5 bases and J by 6 bases, with 16 bases between them. This CDR3 has 14 residues. Per germline, CDR1 MDHEN and CDR2 SYDVKM. The origin of this receptor is a woman between 65 and 79 years old with acute or convalescent COVID-19. Sequencing was done on a sample of peripheral blood. The chain combines TRBV28 with TRBJ1-2, with D perhaps matching TRBD1 (5 bases). CDR3 protein: CASSPHGGGDGYTF. CDR3 DNA: TGTGCCAGCAGTCCCCACGGCGGGGGTGATGGCTACACCTTC.